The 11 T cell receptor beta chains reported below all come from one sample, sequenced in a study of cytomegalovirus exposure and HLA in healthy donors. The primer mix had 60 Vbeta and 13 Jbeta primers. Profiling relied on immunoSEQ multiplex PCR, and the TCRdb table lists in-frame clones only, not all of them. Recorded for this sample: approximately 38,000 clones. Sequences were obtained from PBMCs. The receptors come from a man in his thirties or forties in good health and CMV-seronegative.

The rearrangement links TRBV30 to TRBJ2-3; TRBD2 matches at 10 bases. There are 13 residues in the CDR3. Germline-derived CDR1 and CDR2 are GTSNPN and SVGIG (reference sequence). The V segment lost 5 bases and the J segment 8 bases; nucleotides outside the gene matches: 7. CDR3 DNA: TGTGCCTGGCAGCGGGAGGGCCGGGGTACGCAGTATTTT. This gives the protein CAWQREGRGTQYF.

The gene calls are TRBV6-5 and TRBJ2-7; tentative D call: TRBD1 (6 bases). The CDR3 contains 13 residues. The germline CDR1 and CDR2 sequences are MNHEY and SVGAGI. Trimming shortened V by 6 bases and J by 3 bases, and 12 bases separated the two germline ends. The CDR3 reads CASRNTQGYEQYF. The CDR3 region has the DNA TGTGCCAGCAGGAACACACAGGGCTACGAGCAGTACTTC.

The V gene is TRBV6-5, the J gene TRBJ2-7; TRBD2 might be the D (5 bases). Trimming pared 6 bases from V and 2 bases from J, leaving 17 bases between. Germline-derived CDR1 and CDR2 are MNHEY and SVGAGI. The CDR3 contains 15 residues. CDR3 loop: CASSPTILSAYEQYF. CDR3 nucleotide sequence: TGTGCCAGCAGCCCGACTATATTGAGCGCCTACGAGCAGTACTTC.

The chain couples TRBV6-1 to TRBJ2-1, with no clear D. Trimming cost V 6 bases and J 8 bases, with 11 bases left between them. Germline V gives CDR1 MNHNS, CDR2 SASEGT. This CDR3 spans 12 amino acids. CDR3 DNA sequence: TGTGCCAGCAGAAAACTAAGGTATGAGCAGTTCTTC. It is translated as CASRKLRYEQFF.

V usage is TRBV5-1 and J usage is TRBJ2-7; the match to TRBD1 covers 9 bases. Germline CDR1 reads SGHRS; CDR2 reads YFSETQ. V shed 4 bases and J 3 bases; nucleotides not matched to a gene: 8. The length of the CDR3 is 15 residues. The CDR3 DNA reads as TGCGCCAGCAGCATCCAAGGACAGGGGAACTACGAGCAGTACTTC. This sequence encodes CASSIQGQGNYEQYF.

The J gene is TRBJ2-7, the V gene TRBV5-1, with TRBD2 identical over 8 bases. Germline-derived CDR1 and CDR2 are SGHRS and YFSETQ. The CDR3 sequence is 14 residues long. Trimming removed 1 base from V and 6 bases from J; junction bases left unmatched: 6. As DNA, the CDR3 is TGCGCCAGCAGCTTGCCCCTCGGGGGGGGCGAGCAGTACTTC. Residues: CASSLPLGGGEQYF.

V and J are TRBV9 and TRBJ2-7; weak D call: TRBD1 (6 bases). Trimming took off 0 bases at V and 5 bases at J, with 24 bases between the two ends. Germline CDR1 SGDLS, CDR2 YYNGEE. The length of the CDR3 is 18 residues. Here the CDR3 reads CASSVAAETRGPPHEQYF. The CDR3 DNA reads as TGTGCCAGCAGCGTAGCTGCCGAGACCAGGGGACCCCCCCACGAGCAGTACTTC.

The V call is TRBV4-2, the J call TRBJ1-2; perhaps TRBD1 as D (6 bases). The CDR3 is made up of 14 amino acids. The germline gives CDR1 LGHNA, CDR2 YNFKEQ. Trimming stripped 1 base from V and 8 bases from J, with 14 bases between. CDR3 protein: CASSQGGGPEGYTF. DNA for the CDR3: TGTGCCAGCAGCCAAGGGGGGGGGCCGGAAGGCTACACCTTC.

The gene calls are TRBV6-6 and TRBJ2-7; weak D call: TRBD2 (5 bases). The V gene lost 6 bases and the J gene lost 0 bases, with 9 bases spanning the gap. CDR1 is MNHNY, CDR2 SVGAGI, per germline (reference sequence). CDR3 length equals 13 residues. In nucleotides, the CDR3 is TGTGCCAGCAGCCCCCTAGCCTCCTACGAGCAGTACTTC. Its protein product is CASSPLASYEQYF.

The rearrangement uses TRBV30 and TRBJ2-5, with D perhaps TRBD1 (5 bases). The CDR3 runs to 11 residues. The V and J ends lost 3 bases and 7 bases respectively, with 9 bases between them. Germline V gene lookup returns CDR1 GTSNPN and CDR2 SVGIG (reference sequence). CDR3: CAWRGAGTQYF. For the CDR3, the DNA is TGTGCCTGGAGAGGGGCAGGGACCCAGTACTTC.

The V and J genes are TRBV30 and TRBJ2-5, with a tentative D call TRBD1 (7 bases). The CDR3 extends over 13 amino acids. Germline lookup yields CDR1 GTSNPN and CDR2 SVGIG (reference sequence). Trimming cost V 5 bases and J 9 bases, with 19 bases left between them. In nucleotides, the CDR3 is TGTGCCTGGGCTGGACAGGTTAGGGAGGCCCAGTACTTC. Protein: CAWAGQVREAQYF.